The present entry profiles one TCR beta chain with its context. Its antigen is as yet unknown. The entry originates in a study of OX40 agonist ivuxolimab in advanced cancers. At the level of the study: Patients were given ivuxolimab, an antibody that agonizes OX40 (CD134). General study results and limits: Averaging showed that CD8+ T cells had more expanded clones than CD4+ did.

The CDR3 spans 13 residues. V lost 5 bases to trimming and J lost 7 bases; unmatched junction nucleotides: 4. CDR1 and CDR2 (germline): LNHDA, SQIVND (reference sequence). TCRdb keeps only in-frame clones here, not all; method: immunoSEQ multiplex PCR. In the table there are fewer than 75,000 clones, less than 90% of which are singletons. Baseline was the first blood sampling point, followed by cycle 4 day 1 and cycle 7 day 1. The sample here was CD4+ or CD8+ T cells sorted from blood, taken in a trial of the OX40 agonist ivuxolimab. The sequence derives from an adult with an advanced solid tumor such as melanoma, head and neck, liver or kidney cancer. The J gene is TRBJ1-5, the V gene TRBV19; 8 bases fit TRBD1. CDR3 in DNA: TGTGCCAGTAGTTCGACAGGGGAGCAGCCCCAGCATTTT. It translates to CASSSTGEQPQHF.